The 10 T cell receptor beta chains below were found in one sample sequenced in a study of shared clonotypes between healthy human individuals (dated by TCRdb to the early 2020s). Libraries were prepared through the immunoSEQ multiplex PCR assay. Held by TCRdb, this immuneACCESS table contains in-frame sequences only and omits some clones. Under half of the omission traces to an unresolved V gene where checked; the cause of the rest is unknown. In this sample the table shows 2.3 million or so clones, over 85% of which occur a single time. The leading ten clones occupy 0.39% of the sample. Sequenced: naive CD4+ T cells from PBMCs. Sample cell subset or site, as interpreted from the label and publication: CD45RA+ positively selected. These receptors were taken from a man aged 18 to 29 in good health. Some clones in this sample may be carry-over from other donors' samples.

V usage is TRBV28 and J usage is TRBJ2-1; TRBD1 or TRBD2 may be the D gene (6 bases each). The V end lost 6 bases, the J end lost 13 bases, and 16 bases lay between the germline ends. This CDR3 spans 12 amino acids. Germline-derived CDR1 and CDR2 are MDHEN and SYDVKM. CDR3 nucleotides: TGTGCCAGCAGACCTCCTGGGGGGCATCAGTTCTTC. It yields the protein CASRPPGGHQFF.

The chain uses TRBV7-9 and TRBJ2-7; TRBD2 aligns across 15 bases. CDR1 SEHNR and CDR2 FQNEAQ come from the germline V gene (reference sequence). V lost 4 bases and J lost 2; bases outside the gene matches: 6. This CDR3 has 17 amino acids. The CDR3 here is CASSSGLAGGSTYEQYF. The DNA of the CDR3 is TGTGCCAGCAGCTCGGGACTAGCGGGAGGTTCGACCTACGAGCAGTACTTC.

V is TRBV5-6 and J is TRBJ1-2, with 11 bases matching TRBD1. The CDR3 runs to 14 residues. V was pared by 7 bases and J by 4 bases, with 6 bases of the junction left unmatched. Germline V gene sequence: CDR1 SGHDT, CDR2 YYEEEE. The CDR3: CASGAGTGGYGYTF. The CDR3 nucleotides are TGTGCCAGCGGAGCCGGGACAGGGGGCTATGGCTACACCTTC.

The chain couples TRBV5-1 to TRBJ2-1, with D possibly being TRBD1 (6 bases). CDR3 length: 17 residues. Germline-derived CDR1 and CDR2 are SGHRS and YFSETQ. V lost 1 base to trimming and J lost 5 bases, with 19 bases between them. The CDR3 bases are TGCGCCAGCAGCTTGCCCGCAGGGGCGGTATCCGACAATGAGCAGTTCTTC. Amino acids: CASSLPAGAVSDNEQFF.

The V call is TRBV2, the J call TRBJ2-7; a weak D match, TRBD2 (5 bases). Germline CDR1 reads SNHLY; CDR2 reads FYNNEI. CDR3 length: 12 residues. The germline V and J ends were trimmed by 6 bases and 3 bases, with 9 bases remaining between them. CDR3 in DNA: TGTGCCAGCAGGAGGAGGAGCTACGAGCAGTACTTC. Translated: CASRRRSYEQYF. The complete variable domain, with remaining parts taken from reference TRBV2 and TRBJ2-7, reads EPEVTQTPSHQVTQMGQEVILRCVPISNHLYFYWYRQILGQKVEFLVSFYNNEISEKSEIFDDQFSVERPDGSNFTLKIRSTKLEDSAMYFCASRRRSYEQYFGPGTRLTVT.

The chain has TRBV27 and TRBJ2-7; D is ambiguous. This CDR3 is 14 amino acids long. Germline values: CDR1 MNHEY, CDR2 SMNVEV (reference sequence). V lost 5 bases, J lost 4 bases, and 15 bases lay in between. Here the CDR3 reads CASSPQAERYEQYF. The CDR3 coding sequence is TGTGCCAGCAGTCCGCAAGCAGAGAGGTACGAGCAGTACTTC.

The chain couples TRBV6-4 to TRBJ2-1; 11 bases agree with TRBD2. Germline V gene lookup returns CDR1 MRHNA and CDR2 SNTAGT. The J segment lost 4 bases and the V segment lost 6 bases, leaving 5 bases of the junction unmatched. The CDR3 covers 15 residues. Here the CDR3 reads CASSEASGGYNEQFF. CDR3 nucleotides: TGTGCCAGCAGCGAAGCTAGCGGGGGGTACAATGAGCAGTTCTTC.

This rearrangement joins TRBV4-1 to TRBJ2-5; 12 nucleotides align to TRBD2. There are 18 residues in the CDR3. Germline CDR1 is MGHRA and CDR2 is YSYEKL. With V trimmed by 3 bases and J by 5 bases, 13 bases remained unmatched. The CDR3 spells CASSHRLAQTSGSETQYF. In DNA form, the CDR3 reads TGCGCCAGCAGCCACAGATTAGCCCAGACTAGCGGGAGTGAGACCCAGTACTTC.

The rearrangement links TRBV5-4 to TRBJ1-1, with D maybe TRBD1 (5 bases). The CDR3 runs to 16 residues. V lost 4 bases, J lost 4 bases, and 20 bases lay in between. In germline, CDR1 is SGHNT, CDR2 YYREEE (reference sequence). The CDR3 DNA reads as TGTGCCAGCAGCCCGGGAAGGGGAAGGGTTTTCACTGAAGCTTTCTTT. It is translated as CASSPGRGRVFTEAFF.

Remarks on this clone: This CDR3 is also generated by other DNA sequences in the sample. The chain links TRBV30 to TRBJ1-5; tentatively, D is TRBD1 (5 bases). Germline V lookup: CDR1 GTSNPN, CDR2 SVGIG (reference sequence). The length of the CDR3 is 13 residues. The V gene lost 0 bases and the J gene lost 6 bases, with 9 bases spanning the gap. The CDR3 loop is CAWSVGRAQPQHF. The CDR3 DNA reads TGTGCCTGGAGTGTAGGCAGGGCTCAGCCCCAGCATTTT.